A selection of T cell receptor beta chains follows, all from one sample in a study of Ad26.COV2.S vaccination and SARS-CoV-2 variants. The repertoire was sequenced with immunoSEQ multiplex PCR; TCRdb's copy has only in-frame clones and lacks some. The repertoire holds 320,000 or so clones, with about 90% as singletons. The sample here was peripheral blood, taken in a trial of Ad26.COV2.S vaccine versus placebo. These receptors all stem from a person between 18 and 65 years old who received the Ad26.COV2.S COVID-19 vaccine or a placebo. CDR3s include the opening cysteine and the closing phenylalanine or tryptophan. The order of the fields is D gene, V gene, J gene, clone size, CDR3 protein, CDR3 DNA. A D gene is named only where the DNA matches it firmly. Expanded clones are given a class, and other clones once, few, many or no size at all.

-	TRBV12-3/TRBV12-4	TRBJ1-1	once	CASSLRTVEAFF	TGTGCCAGCAGTTTAAGAACGGTTGAAGCTTTCTTT
TRBD2	TRBV5-5	TRBJ2-1	-	CASSFPNRLADTSSYNEQFF	TGTGCCAGCAGCTTCCCCAACCGACTAGCGGATACAAGCTCCTACAATGAGCAGTTCTTC
-	TRBV11-3	TRBJ2-1	-	CASSLEGTSGPYNEQFF	TGTGCCAGCAGCTTAGAGGGCACCTCGGGGCCCTACAATGAGCAGTTCTTC
-	TRBV7-9	TRBJ1-2	-	CASSFGQTDYGYTF	TGTGCCAGCAGCTTCGGACAGACGGACTATGGCTACACCTTC
TRBD1	TRBV11-2	TRBJ1-6	-	CASSLDTGGTPLHF	TGTGCCAGCAGCTTAGATACAGGGGGGACACCCCTCCACTTT
-	TRBV29-1	TRBJ1-1	-	CSVGESPENTEAFF	TGCAGCGTTGGGGAGAGCCCGGAAAACACTGAAGCTTTCTTT
-	TRBV27	TRBJ2-3	-	CASKASRTDTQYF	TGTGCCAGCAAGGCTTCTCGCACAGATACGCAGTATTTT
-	TRBV6-5	TRBJ2-3	-	CASSYGGVGTDTQYF	TGTGCCAGCAGTTACGGCGGAGTAGGCACAGATACGCAGTATTTT
-	TRBV29-1	TRBJ1-6	-	CSVQTTGNSPLHF	TGCAGCGTTCAGACTACGGGGAATTCACCCCTCCACTTT
-	TRBV3-1/TRBV3-2	TRBJ1-1	-	CASSQGTHLGAFF	TGTGCCAGCAGCCAAGGGACTCATTTAGGGGCTTTCTTT
TRBD1	TRBV28	TRBJ1-2	-	CASTGQGPVAF	TGTGCCAGCACCGGACAGGGCCCGGTGGCCTTC
-	TRBV30	TRBJ1-1	-	CAWSVYGAEAFF	TGTGCCTGGAGTGTCTACGGGGCTGAAGCTTTCTTT
-	TRBV7-2	TRBJ2-3	-	CASSLGGPSDTQYF	TGTGCCAGCAGCTTAGGGGGCCCGTCGGATACGCAGTATTTT
-	TRBV28	TRBJ1-2	-	CASTLGAAPGEYGYTF	TGTGCCAGCACTCTGGGGGCTGCCCCCGGAGAGTATGGCTACACCTTC
-	TRBV7-9	TRBJ1-2	-	CASSQSTFGDGYTF	TGTGCCAGCAGCCAATCTACCTTTGGGGATGGCTACACCTTC
-	TRBV2	TRBJ1-1	-	CANTVGSSEAFF	TGTGCCAACACGGTGGGGAGTAGTGAAGCTTTCTTT
TRBD2	TRBV27	TRBJ2-2	-	CASSSGTSAGELFF	TGTGCCAGCAGTTCTGGGACTAGCGCCGGGGAGCTGTTTTTT
-	TRBV18	TRBJ2-7	once	CASSPRESYEQYF	TGTGCCAGCTCACCCAGGGAATCCTACGAGCAGTACTTC
TRBD1	TRBV19	TRBJ1-3	-	CASSTGGSGNTIYF	TGTGCCAGTAGCACAGGGGGCTCTGGAAACACCATATATTTT
TRBD2	TRBV30	TRBJ2-1	-	CAWTLAGVVDEQFF	TGTGCCTGGACTCTAGCGGGAGTAGTCGATGAGCAGTTCTTC
-	TRBV4-1	TRBJ2-7	-	CASSQEGGEGLTYEQYF	TGCGCCAGCAGCCAAGAAGGAGGAGAGGGGCTTACCTACGAGCAGTACTTC
TRBD1	TRBV7-9	TRBJ1-2	-	CASSLALAGGYGYTF	TGTGCCAGCAGCTTAGCGCTGGCAGGGGGCTACGGCTACACCTTC
-	TRBV28	TRBJ1-6	-	CASSLLGLGSPLHF	TGTGCCAGCAGTTTACTGGGTTTGGGTTCACCCCTCCACTTT
TRBD2	TRBV5-4	TRBJ2-3	-	CASSQTGLAALTDTQYF	TGTGCCAGCAGCCAAACCGGACTAGCGGCCCTCACAGATACGCAGTATTTT
-	TRBV29-1	TRBJ1-1	-	CSVEYGRESTEAFF	TGCAGCGTTGAGTACGGCAGGGAAAGCACTGAAGCTTTCTTT
-	TRBV25-1	TRBJ1-2	-	CASSAATWGAGYTF	TGTGCCAGCAGCGCCGCAACGTGGGGCGCTGGCTACACCTTC
-	TRBV5-4	TRBJ1-2	-	CASGQTDRLSF	TGTGCCAGCGGGCAAACCGACAGGCTTAGCTTC
-	TRBV5-1	TRBJ2-5	-	CASSWTRGGGDETQYF	TGCGCCAGCAGCTGGACCCGAGGGGGGGGTGATGAGACCCAGTACTTC
TRBD1	TRBV2	TRBJ1-5	-	CATQDRASQPQHF	TGTGCCACCCAGGACAGGGCGAGTCAGCCCCAGCATTTT
-	TRBV2	TRBJ1-5	-	CASRDSTGAWQPQHF	TGTGCCAGCAGGGACTCGACGGGGGCTTGGCAGCCCCAGCATTTT
-	TRBV24-1	TRBJ2-6	-	CATSEGTTGANVLTF	TGTGCCACCAGTGAAGGGACAACTGGGGCCAACGTCCTGACTTTC
-	TRBV5-1	TRBJ2-5	-	CASSSGYQETQYF	TGCGCCAGCAGCTCTGGGTACCAAGAGACCCAGTACTTC
TRBD1	TRBV2	TRBJ1-2	-	CASRTGQGNYGYTF	TGTGCCAGCAGAACCGGACAGGGGAACTATGGCTACACCTTC
-	TRBV27	TRBJ1-5	once	CASSRGWGQPQHF	TGTGCCAGCAGCCGGGGGTGGGGTCAGCCCCAGCATTTT
-	TRBV5-1	TRBJ2-7	-	CAIGPGTSDEQYF	TGCGCCATTGGTCCGGGGACATCGGACGAGCAGTACTTC
-	TRBV14	TRBJ1-2	-	CASSQGASNYGYTF	TGTGCCAGCAGCCAAGGGGCGTCTAACTATGGCTACACCTTC